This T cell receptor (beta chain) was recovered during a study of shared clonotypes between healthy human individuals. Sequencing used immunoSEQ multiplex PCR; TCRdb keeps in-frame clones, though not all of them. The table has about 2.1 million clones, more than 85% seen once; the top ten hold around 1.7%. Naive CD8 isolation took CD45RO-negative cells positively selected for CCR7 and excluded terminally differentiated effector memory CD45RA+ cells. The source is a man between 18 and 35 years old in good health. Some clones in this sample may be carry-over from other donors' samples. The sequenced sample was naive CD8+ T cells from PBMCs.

The CDR3 DNA reads as TGCGCCAGCAGCTTTCGACAGGGGGACGGCGAGCAGTACTTC. Its protein product is CASSFRQGDGEQYF. V usage is TRBV4-1 and J usage is TRBJ2-5; 9 bases align to TRBD1. The J call could be wrong; TRBJ2-7 is a better fit for the DNA end. Germline V gene sequence: CDR1 MGHRA, CDR2 YSYEKL. The CDR3 runs 14 residues.